The rows below give T cell receptor beta chains drawn from one sample of a study of cytomegalovirus exposure and HLA in healthy donors. Sequencing used immunoSEQ multiplex PCR; TCRdb keeps in-frame clones, though not all of them. The table lists 120,000 or so clones, about 83% of them singletons. What was sequenced was PBMCs. The receptors stem from a man aged 30 to 45 in good health and CMV-seronegative. CDR3s include the opening cysteine and the closing phenylalanine or tryptophan. Fields, in order: V gene, J gene, CDR3 length, D gene, clone size, CDR3 protein, CDR3 DNA. D genes are given only for firm matches. The size entry is marked missing in some rows and otherwise reads once, few, many or a size class.

v_call: TRBV28; j_call: TRBJ1-5; cdr3_length: 13; d_call: NA; clone_size: NA; cdr3_aa: CASRRQNNQPQHF; cdr3_nt: TGTGCCAGCAGGAGACAGAACAATCAGCCCCAGCATTTT
v_call: TRBV6-5; j_call: TRBJ2-7; cdr3_length: 12; d_call: NA; clone_size: NA; cdr3_aa: CASSRGSNEQYF; cdr3_nt: TGTGCCAGCAGCAGGGGCAGTAACGAGCAGTACTTC
v_call: TRBV9; j_call: TRBJ2-3; cdr3_length: 13; d_call: TRBD2; clone_size: NA; cdr3_aa: CASSVKRGGSQYF; cdr3_nt: TGTGCCAGCAGCGTAAAGCGGGGGGGCTCGCAGTATTTT
v_call: TRBV15; j_call: TRBJ1-6; cdr3_length: 13; d_call: NA; clone_size: NA; cdr3_aa: CATSGQNNSPLHF; cdr3_nt: TGTGCCACCAGCGGTCAGAACAATTCACCCCTCCACTTT
v_call: TRBV5-8; j_call: TRBJ1-6; cdr3_length: 16; d_call: NA; clone_size: NA; cdr3_aa: CASSLAAGADNSPLHF; cdr3_nt: TGTGCCAGCAGCTTGGCGGCAGGGGCAGATAATTCACCCCTCCACTTT
v_call: TRBV6-5; j_call: TRBJ1-1; cdr3_length: 14; d_call: NA; clone_size: NA; cdr3_aa: CASRAGTLNTEAFF; cdr3_nt: TGTGCCAGCAGGGCCGGGACATTGAACACTGAAGCTTTCTTT
v_call: TRBV7-2; j_call: TRBJ1-2; cdr3_length: 14; d_call: NA; clone_size: NA; cdr3_aa: CASSPPGGNYGYTF; cdr3_nt: TGTGCCAGCAGCCCTCCGGGGGGGAACTATGGCTACACCTTC
v_call: TRBV5-1; j_call: TRBJ2-3; cdr3_length: 19; d_call: TRBD2; clone_size: NA; cdr3_aa: CASSLARLAGTSSTDTQYF; cdr3_nt: TGCGCCAGCAGCTTGGCAAGACTAGCGGGCACCTCTAGCACAGATACGCAGTATTTT
v_call: TRBV28; j_call: TRBJ1-6; cdr3_length: 14; d_call: TRBD1; clone_size: once; cdr3_aa: CASNPGGDNSPLHF; cdr3_nt: TGTGCCAGCAATCCAGGGGGTGATAATTCACCCCTCCACTTT
v_call: TRBV13; j_call: TRBJ2-2; cdr3_length: 11; d_call: NA; clone_size: NA; cdr3_aa: CASSLPGELFF; cdr3_nt: TGTGCCAGCAGCCTCCCCGGGGAGCTGTTTTTT
v_call: TRBV4-1; j_call: TRBJ1-2; cdr3_length: 17; d_call: NA; clone_size: few; cdr3_aa: CASSQDKGGGWGYGYTF; cdr3_nt: TGCGCCAGCAGCCAAGATAAAGGTGGGGGCTGGGGCTATGGCTACACCTTC
v_call: TRBV27; j_call: TRBJ1-2; cdr3_length: 14; d_call: TRBD1; clone_size: NA; cdr3_aa: CASSSQTGVYGYTF; cdr3_nt: TGTGCCAGCAGTTCGCAGACAGGGGTCTATGGCTACACCTTC
v_call: TRBV30; j_call: TRBJ2-7; cdr3_length: 15; d_call: TRBD1; clone_size: NA; cdr3_aa: CACPRGQGLSYEQYF; cdr3_nt: TGTGCCTGCCCCCGGGGACAGGGGCTCTCCTACGAGCAGTACTTC
v_call: TRBV6-5; j_call: TRBJ2-7; cdr3_length: 15; d_call: NA; clone_size: NA; cdr3_aa: CASSYSDRRAYEQYF; cdr3_nt: TGTGCCAGCAGTTACTCGGATCGCAGGGCCTACGAGCAGTACTTC
v_call: TRBV21-1; j_call: TRBJ1-2; cdr3_length: 13; d_call: NA; clone_size: NA; cdr3_aa: CASSKTQTDSRTF; cdr3_nt: TGTGCCAGCAGCAAAACCCAGACAGACTCTCGAACCTTC
v_call: TRBV19; j_call: TRBJ2-2; cdr3_length: 15; d_call: TRBD2; clone_size: NA; cdr3_aa: CASRGGSVDTGELFF; cdr3_nt: TGTGCCAGTAGGGGAGGGTCAGTCGACACCGGGGAGCTGTTTTTT
v_call: TRBV19; j_call: TRBJ2-1; cdr3_length: 16; d_call: NA; clone_size: NA; cdr3_aa: CASSTLKMLTYNEQFF; cdr3_nt: TGTGCCAGTAGCACTTTGAAAATGCTAACCTACAATGAGCAGTTCTTC
v_call: TRBV7-9; j_call: TRBJ1-2; cdr3_length: 16; d_call: NA; clone_size: NA; cdr3_aa: CASTPSDRLVVYGYTF; cdr3_nt: TGTGCCAGCACCCCATCCGACAGGTTGGTCGTCTATGGCTACACCTTC
v_call: TRBV7-8; j_call: TRBJ1-2; cdr3_length: 14; d_call: TRBD1; clone_size: NA; cdr3_aa: CASSLAGGTYGYTF; cdr3_nt: TGTGCCAGCAGCCTCGCAGGGGGGACCTATGGCTACACCTTC
v_call: TRBV4-1; j_call: TRBJ2-7; cdr3_length: 13; d_call: NA; clone_size: NA; cdr3_aa: CASSPPTGLQQYF; cdr3_nt: TGCGCCAGCAGCCCTCCTACAGGGCTACAGCAGTACTTC
v_call: TRBV19; j_call: TRBJ1-2; cdr3_length: 10; d_call: NA; clone_size: NA; cdr3_aa: CASRRDGYTF; cdr3_nt: TGTGCCAGTAGGCGCGATGGCTACACCTTC
v_call: TRBV5-1; j_call: TRBJ2-7; cdr3_length: 15; d_call: TRBD2; clone_size: once; cdr3_aa: CASSFGEGRTYEQYF; cdr3_nt: TGCGCCAGCAGCTTTGGGGAGGGACGAACCTACGAGCAGTACTTC
v_call: TRBV9; j_call: TRBJ1-6; cdr3_length: 15; d_call: TRBD1; clone_size: NA; cdr3_aa: CASSPGTGGNSPLHF; cdr3_nt: TGTGCCAGCAGCCCCGGAACAGGGGGAAATTCACCCCTCCACTTT
v_call: TRBV9; j_call: TRBJ2-2; cdr3_length: 17; d_call: TRBD1; clone_size: NA; cdr3_aa: CASSAPGQGAGTGELFF; cdr3_nt: TGTGCCAGCAGCGCCCCTGGACAGGGGGCTGGCACCGGGGAGCTGTTTTTT
v_call: TRBV7-9; j_call: TRBJ1-1; cdr3_length: 16; d_call: NA; clone_size: NA; cdr3_aa: CASSPGRGVMNTEAFF; cdr3_nt: TGTGCCAGCAGCCCAGGGCGGGGCGTCATGAACACTGAAGCTTTCTTT
v_call: TRBV28; j_call: TRBJ2-1; cdr3_length: 19; d_call: TRBD2; clone_size: few; cdr3_aa: CASSRLGASGGGFVYEQFF; cdr3_nt: TGTGCCAGCAGTCGACTTGGTGCTAGCGGGGGGGGGTTCGTCTATGAGCAGTTCTTC
v_call: TRBV2; j_call: TRBJ1-3; cdr3_length: 16; d_call: TRBD1; clone_size: many; cdr3_aa: CASSVGQGAIGNTIYF; cdr3_nt: TGTGCCAGCAGTGTCGGGCAGGGGGCGATCGGAAACACCATATATTTT
v_call: TRBV5-1; j_call: TRBJ1-2; cdr3_length: 12; d_call: NA; clone_size: NA; cdr3_aa: CASTSPAGGYTF; cdr3_nt: TGCGCCAGCACCTCCCCCGCGGGGGGCTACACCTTC
v_call: TRBV10-1; j_call: TRBJ2-2; cdr3_length: 15; d_call: TRBD2; clone_size: NA; cdr3_aa: CASSVDGGKSGELFF; cdr3_nt: TGCGCCAGCAGTGTGGACGGGGGGAAATCCGGGGAGCTGTTTTTT
v_call: TRBV19; j_call: TRBJ2-1; cdr3_length: 14; d_call: TRBD2; clone_size: NA; cdr3_aa: CASSSLAGGNEQFF; cdr3_nt: TGTGCCAGTAGTAGCCTAGCGGGAGGCAATGAGCAGTTCTTC
v_call: TRBV28; j_call: TRBJ2-7; cdr3_length: 17; d_call: TRBD1; clone_size: NA; cdr3_aa: CASSSRDIDRGVYEQYF; cdr3_nt: TGTGCCAGCAGTTCACGCGACATAGACAGGGGGGTCTACGAGCAGTACTTC
v_call: TRBV5-1; j_call: TRBJ2-2; cdr3_length: 14; d_call: NA; clone_size: few; cdr3_aa: CASSERSNTGELFF; cdr3_nt: TGCGCCAGCAGCGAGAGGTCGAACACCGGGGAGCTGTTTTTT
v_call: TRBV6-5; j_call: TRBJ2-7; cdr3_length: 14; d_call: TRBD1; clone_size: NA; cdr3_aa: CASSSRQGRAEQYF; cdr3_nt: TGTGCCAGCAGCTCCCGACAGGGACGGGCCGAGCAGTACTTC
v_call: TRBV14; j_call: TRBJ1-2; cdr3_length: 13; d_call: NA; clone_size: NA; cdr3_aa: CASSQGNNYGYTF; cdr3_nt: TGTGCCAGCAGCCAGGGCAATAACTATGGCTACACCTTC
v_call: TRBV9; j_call: TRBJ2-2; cdr3_length: 13; d_call: NA; clone_size: NA; cdr3_aa: CASSVKGTGELFF; cdr3_nt: TGTGCCAGCAGCGTAAAGGGGACCGGGGAGCTGTTTTTT
v_call: TRBV11-2; j_call: TRBJ2-1; cdr3_length: 16; d_call: TRBD2; clone_size: NA; cdr3_aa: CASSLRRETSYNEQFF; cdr3_nt: TGTGCCAGCAGCTTAAGGCGGGAGACCTCCTACAATGAGCAGTTCTTC
v_call: TRBV6-1; j_call: TRBJ2-4; cdr3_length: 14; d_call: NA; clone_size: few; cdr3_aa: CASSPEIAKNIQYF; cdr3_nt: TGTGCCAGCAGTCCAGAAATAGCCAAAAACATTCAGTACTTC
v_call: TRBV19; j_call: TRBJ2-7; cdr3_length: 15; d_call: TRBD1; clone_size: NA; cdr3_aa: CASSIGQGATYEQYF; cdr3_nt: TGTGCCAGTAGTATAGGACAGGGGGCAACCTACGAGCAGTACTTC
v_call: TRBV7-9; j_call: TRBJ2-3; cdr3_length: 16; d_call: TRBD2; clone_size: NA; cdr3_aa: CASSLGAGGPADTQYF; cdr3_nt: TGTGCCAGCAGCTTAGGGGCGGGAGGGCCTGCAGATACGCAGTATTTT
v_call: TRBV11-2; j_call: TRBJ2-2; cdr3_length: 15; d_call: NA; clone_size: NA; cdr3_aa: CASTPRRSNTGELFF; cdr3_nt: TGTGCCAGCACTCCCCGGCGGTCGAACACCGGGGAGCTGTTTTTT
v_call: TRBV9; j_call: TRBJ1-1; cdr3_length: 15; d_call: NA; clone_size: NA; cdr3_aa: CASRPGATRDTEAFF; cdr3_nt: TGTGCCAGCAGACCAGGGGCTACCAGGGACACTGAAGCTTTCTTT
v_call: TRBV5-1; j_call: TRBJ1-4; cdr3_length: 14; d_call: TRBD1; clone_size: NA; cdr3_aa: CASSLGTGGEKLFF; cdr3_nt: TGCGCCAGCAGCCTCGGGACAGGGGGGGAAAAACTGTTTTTT
v_call: TRBV5-1; j_call: TRBJ2-3; cdr3_length: 16; d_call: NA; clone_size: once; cdr3_aa: CASSLVEGGFTDTQYF; cdr3_nt: TGCGCCAGCAGCTTGGTTGAAGGGGGATTTACAGATACGCAGTATTTT
v_call: TRBV5-8; j_call: TRBJ1-2; cdr3_length: 14; d_call: NA; clone_size: NA; cdr3_aa: CASSLGQGYGGYTF; cdr3_nt: TGTGCCAGCAGCTTGGGCCAGGGGTACGGTGGCTACACCTTC
v_call: TRBV20-1; j_call: TRBJ2-1; cdr3_length: 10; d_call: NA; clone_size: NA; cdr3_aa: CSASRLAMFF; cdr3_nt: TGCAGTGCTAGTCGCCTAGCTATGTTCTTC
v_call: TRBV7-9; j_call: TRBJ1-5; cdr3_length: 16; d_call: NA; clone_size: once; cdr3_aa: CASSLELGGGSQPQHF; cdr3_nt: TGTGCCAGCAGCTTAGAGTTAGGGGGAGGGTCTCAGCCCCAGCATTTT
v_call: TRBV5-1; j_call: TRBJ2-3; cdr3_length: 15; d_call: TRBD2; clone_size: NA; cdr3_aa: CASSFLAGGTDTQYF; cdr3_nt: TGCGCCAGCAGCTTTCTAGCGGGGGGCACAGATACGCAGTATTTT
v_call: TRBV5-1; j_call: TRBJ1-5; cdr3_length: 15; d_call: TRBD1; clone_size: NA; cdr3_aa: CASSLGQGLNQPQHF; cdr3_nt: TGCGCCAGCAGCTTAGGACAGGGGCTAAATCAGCCCCAGCATTTT
v_call: TRBV19; j_call: TRBJ2-1; cdr3_length: 15; d_call: TRBD2; clone_size: NA; cdr3_aa: CASSISGGAFDEQFF; cdr3_nt: TGTGCCAGTAGTATAAGCGGGGGGGCCTTTGATGAGCAGTTCTTC
v_call: TRBV27; j_call: TRBJ2-5; cdr3_length: 14; d_call: TRBD1; clone_size: NA; cdr3_aa: CASSGGTGTETQYF; cdr3_nt: TGTGCCAGCAGTGGAGGGACAGGGACAGAGACCCAGTACTTC